The source of this TCR beta chain is a study of yellow fever vaccine responses in identical twins (dated by TCRdb to between 2017 and 2018). Context from the whole study: In the study, vaccine-responding T cell clones were precisely tracked in identical twins.

On the study overall, not on this receptor specifically: The T cell response to vaccination in identical twins was reported by the authors to appear partly convergent and partly personalized.

Sequences LNHNV (CDR1) and YYDKDF (CDR2) are obtained from the germline V gene (reference sequence). There are 13 amino acids in the CDR3, from cysteine to phenylalanine inclusive. Just CDR3 DNA is preserved here, 39 bases in frame from base 1. Trimming takes 1 base from V and 3 bases from J, and the germline ends sit 6 bases apart. On this clonotype itself: Its antigen target is currently unknown. No quality values exist for individual bases; no much larger clone is one base distant.

Library construction relied on RT-PCR. The listed sequencing device is Illumina HiSeq 2500. In-frame beta chains were kept once TCRdb had trimmed the public reads at Q25 with fastp and called clones with MiXCR. Each CDR3 protein gets just one entry, which takes the most common genes and DNA from the rows behind it. Counted in this sample were approximately 16,000 distinct CDR3 sequences; roughly 85% of them appeared once. The top ten clonotypes cover about 1.7% of the sample. The chain is encoded by TRBV15 joined to TRBJ2-5; the D gene assignment is ambiguous. This TCR came from a woman younger than 30 who received the yellow fever vaccine. Donor details come from another sample of the same person, matched by shared clones. The specimen comprised T cells from blood (PBMCs), unsorted or a sorted subset (not recorded which), sampled before or after yellow fever vaccination (not recorded which). The DNA sequence is given as TGTGCCACCAGCAGAGTGGCGGAAGAGACCCAGTACTTC. Translated, this is CATSRVAEETQYF.